The 9 T cell receptor beta chains in this list originate from one sample, sequenced in a study of blood T cell repertoires in COVID-19. Assay: immunoSEQ multiplex PCR; the TCRdb copy retains only in-frame clones and omits some. The sample carries approximately 120,000 clones, roughly 72% recorded once. The sequencing input was peripheral blood. The receptors come from an elderly man with COVID-19, enrolled during active disease.

This clone appeared once. The chain joins TRBV19 to TRBJ1-6; 7 positions agree with TRBD1. Germline lookup yields CDR1 LNHDA and CDR2 SQIVND (reference sequence). The V segment lost 6 bases and the J segment 13 bases; nucleotides outside the gene matches: 12. The CDR3 has 14 residues. CDR3 amino acids: CASSPTGLVSPLHF. CDR3 bases: TGTGCCAGTAGCCCGACAGGGTTGGTATCTCCCCTCCACTTT.

The gene calls are TRBV15 and TRBJ2-1, with TRBD2 identical over 10 bases. This CDR3 has 17 residues. The trim removed 0 bases at V and 7 bases at J, leaving 9 bases unmatched. Germline loops: CDR1 LNHNV, CDR2 YYDKDF (reference sequence). The CDR3 nucleotides read TGTGCCACCAGCAGAGATGGAGCGGGAGGGCTACGAAATGAGCAGTTCTTC. Protein: CATSRDGAGGLRNEQFF. Based on the CDR3 plus reference TRBV15 and TRBJ2-1, the full variable domain is DAMVIQNPRYQVTQFGKPVTLSCSQTLNHNVMYWYQQKSSQAPKLLFHYYDKDFNNEADTPDNFQSRRPNTSFCFLDIRSPGLGDTAMYLCATSRDGAGGLRNEQFFGPGTRLTVL.

The V gene is TRBV6-5, the J gene TRBJ1-2, with D uncertain. The V end was cut by 5 bases, the J end by 4 bases, with 17 bases between. The V gene's germline CDR1 is MNHEY and CDR2 SVGAGI. The CDR3 totals 15 residues. The CDR3 loop is CASSTSAGGGYGYTF. As DNA, the CDR3 is TGTGCCAGCAGTACTAGCGCAGGTGGCGGCTATGGCTACACCTTC.

J is TRBJ1-1 and V is TRBV18, with D hard to call. Trimming shortened V by 3 bases and J by 1 base, and 6 bases separated the two germline ends. The CDR3 consists of 13 residues. From germline, CDR1 is KGHSH and CDR2 LQKENI. The CDR3 DNA is TGTGCCAGCTCACCTGCGTCGAACACTGAAGCTTTCTTT. This encodes CASSPASNTEAFF.

The V and J genes are TRBV2 and TRBJ1-3; D unclear. V lost 2 bases and J lost 0, with 11 bases in between. Germline values: CDR1 SNHLY, CDR2 FYNNEI. This CDR3 has 16 residues. The CDR3 sequence: CASSENTPHSGNTIYF. CDR3 coding DNA: TGTGCCAGCAGTGAAAATACGCCACACTCTGGAAACACCATATATTTT.

Many counts were recorded for this clone. The chain joins TRBV28 to TRBJ1-1; a weak D match, TRBD1 (5 bases). This CDR3 has 15 residues. Germline CDR1 reads MDHEN; CDR2 reads SYDVKM. With 2 bases removed from V and 1 base from J, the gap between germline ends came to 11 bases. CDR3 bases: TGTGCCAGCAGTTTAATGGGGGAGGCGAACACTGAAGCTTTCTTT. Residues: CASSLMGEANTEAFF.

The chain uses TRBV7-9 and TRBJ2-1, with TRBD2 matching over 7 bases. V trimming: 3 bases; J trimming: 2 bases; junction bases outside the gene matches: 4. CDR3 size: 15 residues. Germline loops: CDR1 SEHNR, CDR2 FQNEAQ (reference sequence). CDR3 nucleotide sequence: TGTGCCAGCAGCTTTCTAGCGGCTACCTACAATGAGCAGTTCTTC. This encodes CASSFLAATYNEQFF.

V gene TRBV5-1 combines with J gene TRBJ2-1; 8 positions match TRBD2. Trimming took 4 bases from V and 7 from J; bases not matched to a gene: 16. Germline V gene data show CDR1 as SGHRS and CDR2 as YFSETQ. CDR3 length: 17 amino acids. CDR3 sequence: CASSPMDGSGRSNEQFF. The DNA of the CDR3 is TGCGCCAGCAGCCCCATGGATGGGAGCGGGAGATCGAATGAGCAGTTCTTC.

The J gene is TRBJ1-1, the V gene TRBV28; 7 bases fit TRBD1. Germline CDR1 and CDR2: MDHEN and SYDVKM. V trimming: 5 bases; J trimming: 10 bases; junction bases outside the gene matches: 16. This CDR3 region has 15 residues. The CDR3 spells CASSTTTGVAKGAFF. The CDR3, as DNA: TGTGCCAGCAGTACAACCACAGGGGTCGCTAAGGGAGCTTTCTTT.